Described below is a single T cell receptor beta chain sequence and its context. V gave up 4 bases and J gave up 0 bases; unmatched junction bases: 12. The CDR3 sequence is 18 residues long. Germline V gene data show CDR1 as SGHNT and CDR2 as YYREEE (reference sequence). This record comes from a study of blood T cell repertoires in COVID-19. Study as a whole: The United States, Italy and Spain were the sources of the acute and convalescent COVID-19 samples. The cDNA or gDNA used as material had been derived from T cells, B-cell-depleted T cells, or PBMCs.

Methods used by the authors: Amplified reference gene primers provided the basis for estimating nucleated cell counts. The table came from immunoSEQ multiplex PCR; TCRdb's copy has only in-frame clones and leaves some out. V and J calls and clone size are given by that table; D and trimming were obtained from the DNA. Of about 70,000 clones listed, about 89% are singletons. The sample taken for sequencing was peripheral blood. This TCR derives from a man over 45 with active COVID-19. The chain links TRBV5-4 to TRBJ2-1; 8 bases match TRBD1. The CDR3 nucleotides read TGTGCCAGCAGCCCTATGGGCAGGGGGCTTATCTCCTACAATGAGCAGTTCTTC. Translation: CASSPMGRGLISYNEQFF. The whole variable domain, remainder taken from reference TRBV5-4 and TRBJ2-1, is ETGVTQSPTHLIKTRGQQVTLRCSSQSGHNTVSWYQQALGQGPQFIFQYYREEENGRGNFPPRFSGLQFPNYSSELNVNALELDDSALYLCASSPMGRGLISYNEQFFGPGTRLTVL.